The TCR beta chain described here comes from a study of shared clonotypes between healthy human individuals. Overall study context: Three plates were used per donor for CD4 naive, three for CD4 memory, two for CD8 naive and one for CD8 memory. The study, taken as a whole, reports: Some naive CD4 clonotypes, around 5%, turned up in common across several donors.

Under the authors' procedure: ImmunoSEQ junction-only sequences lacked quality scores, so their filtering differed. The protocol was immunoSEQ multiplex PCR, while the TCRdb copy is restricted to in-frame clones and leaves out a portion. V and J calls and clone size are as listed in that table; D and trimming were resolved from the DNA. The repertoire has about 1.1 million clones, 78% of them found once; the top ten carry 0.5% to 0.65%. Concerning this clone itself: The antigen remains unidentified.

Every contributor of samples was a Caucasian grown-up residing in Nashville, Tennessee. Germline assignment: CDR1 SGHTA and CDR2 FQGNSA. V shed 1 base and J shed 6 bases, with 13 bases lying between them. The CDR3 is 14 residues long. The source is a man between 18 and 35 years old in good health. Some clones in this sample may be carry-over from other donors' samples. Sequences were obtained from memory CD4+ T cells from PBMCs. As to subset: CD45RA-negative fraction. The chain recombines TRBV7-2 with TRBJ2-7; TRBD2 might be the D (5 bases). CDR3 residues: CASSLGGTRGEQYF. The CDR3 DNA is TGTGCCAGCAGCTTAGGGGGAACTAGAGGCGAGCAGTACTTC.